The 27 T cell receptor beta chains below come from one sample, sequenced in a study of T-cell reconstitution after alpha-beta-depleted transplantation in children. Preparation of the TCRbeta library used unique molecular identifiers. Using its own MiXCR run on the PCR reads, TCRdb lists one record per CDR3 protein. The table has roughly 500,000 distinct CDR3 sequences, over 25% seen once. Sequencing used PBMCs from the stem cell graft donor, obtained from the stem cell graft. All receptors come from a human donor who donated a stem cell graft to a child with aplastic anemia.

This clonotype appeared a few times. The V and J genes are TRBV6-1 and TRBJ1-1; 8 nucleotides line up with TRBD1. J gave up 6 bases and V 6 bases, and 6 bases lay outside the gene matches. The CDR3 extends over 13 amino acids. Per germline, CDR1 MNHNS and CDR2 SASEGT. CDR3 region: CASRPGQGAEAFF. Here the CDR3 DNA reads TGTGCCAGCAGACCTGGACAGGGCGCTGAAGCTTTCTTT.

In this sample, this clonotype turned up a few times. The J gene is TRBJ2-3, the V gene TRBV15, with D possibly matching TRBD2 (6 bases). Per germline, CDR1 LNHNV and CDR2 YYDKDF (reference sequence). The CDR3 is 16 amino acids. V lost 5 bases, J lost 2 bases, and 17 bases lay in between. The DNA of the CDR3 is TGTGCCACCAGCGGGGCCGGGAGACTCAACACAGATACGCAGTATTTT. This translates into CATSGAGRLNTDTQYF.

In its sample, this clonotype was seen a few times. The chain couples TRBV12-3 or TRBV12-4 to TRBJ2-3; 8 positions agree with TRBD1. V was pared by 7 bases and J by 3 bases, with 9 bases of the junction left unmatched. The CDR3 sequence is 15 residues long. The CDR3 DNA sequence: TGTGCCAGCATTAGACGGACAGGGCGAACAGATACGCAGTATTTT. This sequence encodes CASIRRTGRTDTQYF.

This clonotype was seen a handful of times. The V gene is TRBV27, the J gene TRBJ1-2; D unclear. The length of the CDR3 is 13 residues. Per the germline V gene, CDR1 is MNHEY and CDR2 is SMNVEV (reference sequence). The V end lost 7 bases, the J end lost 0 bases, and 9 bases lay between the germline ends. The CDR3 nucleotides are TGTGCCAGCACCCCCTCCCCTAACTATGGCTACACCTTC. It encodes CASTPSPNYGYTF.

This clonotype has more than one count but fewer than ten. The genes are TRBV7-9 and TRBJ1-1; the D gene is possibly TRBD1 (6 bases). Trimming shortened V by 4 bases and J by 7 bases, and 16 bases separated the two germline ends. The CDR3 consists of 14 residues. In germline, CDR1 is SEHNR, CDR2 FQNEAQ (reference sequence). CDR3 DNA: TGTGCCAGCAGCTGGCAGGGGACGGTTGTTGAAGCTTTCTTT. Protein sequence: CASSWQGTVVEAFF.

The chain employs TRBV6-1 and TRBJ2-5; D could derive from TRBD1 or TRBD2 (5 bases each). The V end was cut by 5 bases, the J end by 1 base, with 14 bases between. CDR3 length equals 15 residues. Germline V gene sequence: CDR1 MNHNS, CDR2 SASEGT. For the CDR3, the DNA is TGTGCCAGCAGTCTCCGGGACGGCATCCAAGAGACCCAGTACTTC. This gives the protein CASSLRDGIQETQYF.

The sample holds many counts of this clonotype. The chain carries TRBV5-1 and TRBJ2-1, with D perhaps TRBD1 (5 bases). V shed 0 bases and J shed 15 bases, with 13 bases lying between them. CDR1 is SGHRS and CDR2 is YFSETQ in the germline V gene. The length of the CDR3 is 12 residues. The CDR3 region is CASSLATGFRFF. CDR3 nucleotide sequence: TGCGCCAGCAGCTTGGCCACAGGCTTTCGGTTCTTC.

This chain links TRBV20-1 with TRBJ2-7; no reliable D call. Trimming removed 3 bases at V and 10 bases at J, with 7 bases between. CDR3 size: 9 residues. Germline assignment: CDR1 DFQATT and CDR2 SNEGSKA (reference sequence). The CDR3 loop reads CSASSSQYF. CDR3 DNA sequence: TGCAGTGCTAGCTCAAGTCAGTACTTC.

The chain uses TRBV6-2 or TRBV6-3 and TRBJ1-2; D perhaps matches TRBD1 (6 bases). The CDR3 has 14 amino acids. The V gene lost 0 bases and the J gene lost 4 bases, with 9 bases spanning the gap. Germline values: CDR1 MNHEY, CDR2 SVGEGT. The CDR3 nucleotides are TGTGCCAGCAGTTACTCGGGGGGCAGCTATGGCTACACCTTC. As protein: CASSYSGGSYGYTF.

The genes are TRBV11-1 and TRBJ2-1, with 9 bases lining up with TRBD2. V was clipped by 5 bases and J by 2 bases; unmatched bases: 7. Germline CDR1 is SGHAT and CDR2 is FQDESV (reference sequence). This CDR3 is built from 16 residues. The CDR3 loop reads CASSGFVAGAYNEQFF. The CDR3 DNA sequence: TGTGCCAGCAGCGGCTTTGTAGCGGGAGCCTACAATGAGCAGTTCTTC.

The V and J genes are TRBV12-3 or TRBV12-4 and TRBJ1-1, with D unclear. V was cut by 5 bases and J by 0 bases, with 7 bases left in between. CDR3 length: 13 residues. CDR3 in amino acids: CASSVTMNTEAFF. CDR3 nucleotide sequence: TGTGCCAGCAGTGTTACTATGAACACTGAAGCTTTCTTT.

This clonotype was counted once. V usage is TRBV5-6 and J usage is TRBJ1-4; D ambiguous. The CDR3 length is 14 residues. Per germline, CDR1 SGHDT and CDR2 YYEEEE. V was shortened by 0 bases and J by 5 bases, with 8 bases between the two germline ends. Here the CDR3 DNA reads TGTGCCAGCAGCTTGGCCGAGAAGAATGAAAAACTGTTTTTT. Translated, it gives CASSLAEKNEKLFF.

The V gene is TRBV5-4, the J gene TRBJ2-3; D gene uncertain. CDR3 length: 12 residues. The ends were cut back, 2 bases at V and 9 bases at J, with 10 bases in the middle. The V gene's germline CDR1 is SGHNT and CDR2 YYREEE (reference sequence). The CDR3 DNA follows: TGTGCCAGCAGCTTTGACGGTGACACGCAGTATTTT. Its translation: CASSFDGDTQYF.

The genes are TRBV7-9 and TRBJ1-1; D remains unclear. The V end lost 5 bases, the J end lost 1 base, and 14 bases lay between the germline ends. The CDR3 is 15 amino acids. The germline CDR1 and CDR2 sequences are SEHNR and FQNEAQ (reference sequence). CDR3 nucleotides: TGTGCCAGCAGCCTGACCAGTAACCCGAACACTGAAGCTTTCTTT. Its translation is CASSLTSNPNTEAFF. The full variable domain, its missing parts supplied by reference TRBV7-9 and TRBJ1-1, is DTGVSQNPRHKITKRGQNVTFRCDPISEHNRLYWYRQTLGQGPEFLTYFQNEAQLEKSRLLSDRFSAERPKGSFSTLEIQRTEQGDSAMYLCASSLTSNPNTEAFFGQGTRLTVV.

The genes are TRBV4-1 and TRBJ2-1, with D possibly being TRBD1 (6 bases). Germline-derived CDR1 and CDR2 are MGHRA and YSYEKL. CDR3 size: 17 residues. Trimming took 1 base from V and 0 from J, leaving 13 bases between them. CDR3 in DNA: TGCGCCAGCAGCCAAGCGGCGCAGGGGAGCTCCTACAATGAGCAGTTCTTC. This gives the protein CASSQAAQGSSYNEQFF.

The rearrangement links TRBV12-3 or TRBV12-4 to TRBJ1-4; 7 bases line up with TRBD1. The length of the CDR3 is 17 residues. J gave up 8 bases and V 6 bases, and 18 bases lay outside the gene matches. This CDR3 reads CASRYGPGQMKREKLFF. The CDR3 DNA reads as TGTGCCAGCAGATACGGGCCGGGACAGATGAAGAGGGAAAAACTGTTTTTT.

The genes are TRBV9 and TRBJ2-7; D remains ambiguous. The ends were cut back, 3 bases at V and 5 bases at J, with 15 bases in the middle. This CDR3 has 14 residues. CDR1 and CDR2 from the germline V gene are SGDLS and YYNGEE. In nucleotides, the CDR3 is TGTGCCAGCAGCGGGGATCTTACCCGGGACGAGCAGTACTTC. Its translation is CASSGDLTRDEQYF.

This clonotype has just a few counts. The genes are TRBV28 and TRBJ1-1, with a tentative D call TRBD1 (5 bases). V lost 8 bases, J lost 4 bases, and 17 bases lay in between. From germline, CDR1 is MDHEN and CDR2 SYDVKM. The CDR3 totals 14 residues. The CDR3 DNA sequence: TGTGCCAGCTGCTTGGGCAGGGTGGGCACTGAAGCTTTCTTT. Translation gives CASCLGRVGTEAFF. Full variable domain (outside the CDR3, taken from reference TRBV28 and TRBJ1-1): DVKVTQSSRYLVKRTGEKVFLECVQDMDHENMFWYRQDPGLGLRLIYFSYDVKMKEKGDIPEGYSVSREKKERFSLILESASTNQTSMYLCASCLGRVGTEAFFGQGTRLTVV.

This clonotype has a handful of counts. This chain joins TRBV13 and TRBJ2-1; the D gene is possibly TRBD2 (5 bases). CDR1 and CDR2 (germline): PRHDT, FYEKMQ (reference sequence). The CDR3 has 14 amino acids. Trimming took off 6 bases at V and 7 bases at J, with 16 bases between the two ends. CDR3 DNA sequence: TGTGCCAGCAGAAAGTCCGGGATTCCGAATGAGCAGTTCTTC. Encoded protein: CASRKSGIPNEQFF.

CDR3 sequence reads: CSVEKLAGSNTGELFF. CDR3 bases: TGCAGCGTTGAGAAGCTAGCGGGGTCGAACACCGGGGAGCTGTTTTTT. V and J are TRBV29-1 and TRBJ2-2, with 9 bases lining up with TRBD2. The CDR3 loop spans 16 amino acids. Looked up from germline, CDR1 is SQVTM and CDR2 is ANQGSEA. The V segment lost 3 bases and the J segment 0 bases; nucleotides outside the gene matches: 5.

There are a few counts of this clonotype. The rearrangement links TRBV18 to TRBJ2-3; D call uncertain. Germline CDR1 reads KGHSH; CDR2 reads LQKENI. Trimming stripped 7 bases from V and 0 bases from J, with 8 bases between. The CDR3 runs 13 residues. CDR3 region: CASLSASTDTQYF. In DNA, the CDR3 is TGTGCCAGCTTGTCGGCGAGCACAGATACGCAGTATTTT.

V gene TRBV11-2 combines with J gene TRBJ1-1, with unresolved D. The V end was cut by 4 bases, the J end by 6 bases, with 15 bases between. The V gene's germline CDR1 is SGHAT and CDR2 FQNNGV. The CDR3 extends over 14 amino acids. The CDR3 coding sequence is TGTGCCAGCAGCTCGACCGGGAGCACAGCTGAAGCTTTCTTT. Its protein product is CASSSTGSTAEAFF.

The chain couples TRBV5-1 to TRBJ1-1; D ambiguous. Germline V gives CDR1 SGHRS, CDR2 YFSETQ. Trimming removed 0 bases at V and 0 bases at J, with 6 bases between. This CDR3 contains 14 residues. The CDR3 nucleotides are TGCGCCAGCAGCTTGGACAACATGAACACTGAAGCTTTCTTT. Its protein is CASSLDNMNTEAFF.

The CDR3 protein is CASSYRTPGQSTNEKLFF. The CDR3 region has the DNA TGTGCCAGCAGTTACCGTACACCGGGACAGTCAACTAATGAAAAACTGTTTTTT. The V call is TRBV6-5, the J call TRBJ1-4; 7 bases fit TRBD1. V was clipped by 2 bases and J by 0 bases; unmatched bases: 9. Germline V gene sequence: CDR1 MNHEY, CDR2 SVGAGI. The CDR3 runs 18 residues.

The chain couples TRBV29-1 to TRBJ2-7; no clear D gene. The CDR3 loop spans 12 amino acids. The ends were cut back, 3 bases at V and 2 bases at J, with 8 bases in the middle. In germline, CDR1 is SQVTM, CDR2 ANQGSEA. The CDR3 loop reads CSVDNGAYEQYF. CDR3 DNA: TGCAGCGTTGACAACGGAGCCTACGAGCAGTACTTC.

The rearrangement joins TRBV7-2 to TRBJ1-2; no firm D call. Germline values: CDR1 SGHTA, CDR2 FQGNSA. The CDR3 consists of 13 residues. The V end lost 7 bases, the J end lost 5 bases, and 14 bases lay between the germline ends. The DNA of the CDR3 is TGTGCCAGCACCAGAGGGCGGGAATATGGCTACACCTTC. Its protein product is CASTRGREYGYTF.

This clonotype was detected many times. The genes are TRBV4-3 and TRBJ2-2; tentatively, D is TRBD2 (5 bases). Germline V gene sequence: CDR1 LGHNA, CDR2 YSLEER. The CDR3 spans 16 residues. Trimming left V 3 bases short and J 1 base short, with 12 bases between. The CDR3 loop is CASSHGGVENTGELFF. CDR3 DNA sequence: TGCGCCAGCAGCCACGGAGGCGTCGAGAACACCGGGGAGCTGTTTTTT.